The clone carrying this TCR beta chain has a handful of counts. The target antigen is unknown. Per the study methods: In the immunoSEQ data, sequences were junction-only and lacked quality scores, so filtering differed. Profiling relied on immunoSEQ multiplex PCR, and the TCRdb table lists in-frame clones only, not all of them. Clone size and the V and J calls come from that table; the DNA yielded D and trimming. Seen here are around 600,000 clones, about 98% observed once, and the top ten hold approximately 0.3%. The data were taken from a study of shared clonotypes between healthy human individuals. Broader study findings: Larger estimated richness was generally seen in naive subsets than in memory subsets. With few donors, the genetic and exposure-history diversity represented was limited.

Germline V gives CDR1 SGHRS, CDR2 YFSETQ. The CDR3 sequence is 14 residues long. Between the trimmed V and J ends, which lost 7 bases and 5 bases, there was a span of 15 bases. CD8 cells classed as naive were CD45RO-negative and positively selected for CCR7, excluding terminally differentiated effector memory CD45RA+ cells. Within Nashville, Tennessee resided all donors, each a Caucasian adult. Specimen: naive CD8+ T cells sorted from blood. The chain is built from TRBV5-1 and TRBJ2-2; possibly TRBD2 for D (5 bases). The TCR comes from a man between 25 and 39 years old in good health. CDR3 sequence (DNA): TGCGCCAGCGGGCCCGAGGGAGCGACCGGGGAGCTGTTTTTT. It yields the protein CASGPEGATGELFF.